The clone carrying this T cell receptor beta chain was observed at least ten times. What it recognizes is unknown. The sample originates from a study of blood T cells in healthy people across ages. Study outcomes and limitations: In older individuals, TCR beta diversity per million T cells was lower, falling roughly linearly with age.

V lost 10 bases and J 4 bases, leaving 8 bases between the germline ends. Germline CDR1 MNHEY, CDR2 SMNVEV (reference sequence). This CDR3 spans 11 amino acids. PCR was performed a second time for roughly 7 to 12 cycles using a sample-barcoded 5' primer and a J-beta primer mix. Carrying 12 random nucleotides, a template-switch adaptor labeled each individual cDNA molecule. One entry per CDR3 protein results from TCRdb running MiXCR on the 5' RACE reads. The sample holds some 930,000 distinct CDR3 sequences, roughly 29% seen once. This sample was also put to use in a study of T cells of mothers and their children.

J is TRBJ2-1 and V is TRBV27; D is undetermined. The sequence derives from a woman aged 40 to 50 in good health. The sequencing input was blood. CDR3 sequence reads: CATTRYNEQFF. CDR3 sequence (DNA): TGTGCCACCACACGTTACAATGAGCAGTTCTTC.